This TCR beta chain was obtained from a study of CD8 T cells in Susac syndrome. The study sequenced TCR beta in blood CD8+ and CD4+ T cells. Germline-derived CDR1 and CDR2 are LGHDT and YNNKEL (reference sequence). Trimming cost V 4 bases and J 4 bases; bases outside gene matches: 11. The CDR3 totals 17 residues. Random-hexamer reverse transcription was applied to roughly 0.5 to 1 ug RNA. TCRdb fed the immunoSEQ multiplex PCR reads into MiXCR, producing one record per CDR3 protein. The sample holds 200,000 to 250,000 distinct CDR3 sequences, roughly 96% seen once. The sequenced sample was CD4+ T cells from PBMCs. This receptor was identified in a human donor with multiple sclerosis. The chain joins TRBV3-1 to TRBJ1-5, with 9 bases that match TRBD1. The CDR3 loop reads CASSPGQGIIENQPQHF. The DNA of the CDR3 is TGTGCCAGCAGCCCGGGACAGGGCATAATCGAAAATCAGCCCCAGCATTTT.